Following are 27 T cell receptor beta chains from one sample sequenced in a study of blood T cells in healthy people across ages. Through a sample-barcoded 5' primer and a J-beta primer mix, a second PCR was run for about 6 to 11 cycles. TCRdb used MiXCR to reprocess the 5' RACE reads, holding one entry per CDR3 protein. In the table there are about 650,000 distinct CDR3 sequences, roughly half of which are singletons. Input material: blood. The source is an elderly woman in good health.

The V call is TRBV7-2, the J call TRBJ2-2; unclear D gene. The CDR3 runs to 14 residues. Between the trimmed V and J ends, which lost 3 bases and 0 bases, there was a span of 5 bases. Germline V CDR1 and CDR2: SGHTA, FQGNSA. Here the CDR3 DNA reads TGTGCCAGCAGCTTCGAAGCGAACACCGGGGAGCTGTTTTTT. The encoded protein is CASSFEANTGELFF.

The chain uses TRBV5-5 and TRBJ2-3; D remains ambiguous. The CDR3 is made up of 14 amino acids. The germline V and J ends were trimmed by 1 base and 5 bases, with 11 bases remaining between them. Germline V CDR1 and CDR2: SGHKS, YYEKEE (reference sequence). DNA for the CDR3: TGTGCCAGCAGCTTGCTCCGTCGTCAAGATACGCAGTATTTT. Encoded protein: CASSLLRRQDTQYF.

The chain employs TRBV7-8 and TRBJ1-5, with unresolved D. V was shortened by 1 base and J by 1 base, with 11 bases between the two germline ends. Germline loops: CDR1 SGHVS, CDR2 FQNEAQ. The CDR3 spans 16 residues. The CDR3 loop is CASSLGRALSNQPQHF. The DNA of the CDR3 is TGTGCCAGCAGCTTAGGGCGGGCACTAAGCAATCAGCCCCAGCATTTT.

This clonotype was observed at least ten times. The rearrangement links TRBV7-8 to TRBJ2-4; D may be TRBD1 (7 bases). The CDR3 loop spans 16 amino acids. Trimming removed 5 bases from V and 0 bases from J, with 14 bases in between. In germline, CDR1 is SGHVS, CDR2 FQNEAQ. The CDR3 spells CASSARQGLAKNIQYF. CDR3 nucleotides: TGTGCCAGCAGCGCCAGACAGGGACTAGCCAAAAACATTCAGTACTTC.

About this clonotype: A much larger clone lies a single base off, so this may be a read error. The chain carries TRBV9 and TRBJ2-5, with 7 bases that match TRBD1. The CDR3 covers 16 residues. Germline CDR1 reads SGDLS; CDR2 reads YYNGEE. The CDR3 DNA is TGTGCCAACAGCTCAAGGGAAGGGGGCTACCAAGAGACCCAGTACTTC. Its translation: CANSSREGGYQETQYF.

This clonotype showed up many times. This rearrangement joins TRBV29-1 to TRBJ2-3; 13 bases map to TRBD2. In germline, CDR1 is SQVTM, CDR2 ANQGSEA. The CDR3 covers 15 residues. The V segment lost 7 bases and the J segment 6 bases; nucleotides outside the gene matches: 10. As DNA, the CDR3 is TGCAGCGCCCGGACTAGCGGGAGAAATGAGGATACGCAGTATTTT. Translating gives CSARTSGRNEDTQYF.

The chain links TRBV7-2 to TRBJ2-5; a possible D gene is TRBD1 (6 bases). CDR3 length: 14 amino acids. Between the trimmed V and J ends, which lost 6 bases and 4 bases, there was a span of 15 bases. The V gene's germline CDR1 is SGHTA and CDR2 FQGNSA. CDR3 amino acids: CASRRGSSRETQYF. The CDR3 DNA reads as TGTGCCAGCAGGAGGGGGAGTAGTAGAGAGACCCAGTACTTC.

In this sample, this clonotype turned up many times. V gene TRBV2 combines with J gene TRBJ2-5, with 11 bases identical to TRBD2. Germline loops: CDR1 SNHLY, CDR2 FYNNEI. The J segment lost 5 bases and the V segment lost 6 bases, leaving 2 bases of the junction unmatched. The CDR3 extends over 13 amino acids. The CDR3 DNA is TGTGCCAGCAGACTAGCGGGAGTGGAGACCCAGTACTTC. Its protein is CASRLAGVETQYF.

CDR3 nucleotides: TGCAGTGCCGGACTAGCAAATTGGCCGCAGTATTTT. Translating it yields CSAGLANWPQYF. This chain links TRBV20-1 with TRBJ2-3; 8 bases fit TRBD2. V trimming: 6 bases; J trimming: 10 bases; junction bases outside the gene matches: 9. The germline V gene has CDR1 DFQATT and CDR2 SNEGSKA (reference sequence). The CDR3 totals 12 residues.

The gene calls are TRBV13 and TRBJ2-1, with 9 positions matching TRBD1. With 10 bases clipped from V and 4 bases from J, the junction kept 8 bases outside the gene matches. Germline CDR1 PRHDT, CDR2 FYEKMQ (reference sequence). The CDR3 consists of 14 residues. For the CDR3, the DNA is TGTGCCATCCCAGGACAGGGGCGGTACAATGAGCAGTTCTTC. Its translation: CAIPGQGRYNEQFF.

This sequence joins TRBV20-1 and TRBJ2-1; 10 bases are a match to TRBD2. Germline V lookup: CDR1 DFQATT, CDR2 SNEGSKA (reference sequence). The CDR3 has 15 residues. Unmatched junction bases numbered 1, after V lost 2 bases and J lost 0 bases. In nucleotides, the CDR3 is TGCAGTGCTAGACTAGCGGGGGCCTCCTACAATGAGCAGTTCTTC. It specifies CSARLAGASYNEQFF.

The gene calls are TRBV20-1 and TRBJ2-1, with a weak D call TRBD2 (5 bases). Trimming took 2 bases from V and 12 from J, leaving 14 bases between them. Germline V gene lookup returns CDR1 DFQATT and CDR2 SNEGSKA (reference sequence). The CDR3 sequence is 12 residues long. CDR3 sequence: CSARLPGLGQFF. The CDR3 bases are TGCAGTGCTAGACTACCCGGACTTGGGCAGTTCTTC.

The chain couples TRBV10-3 to TRBJ2-1, with 12 positions matching TRBD2. In germline, CDR1 is ENHRY, CDR2 SYGVKD. The CDR3 spans 17 residues. Written as DNA, the CDR3 is TGTCCCACCCGGCGGACTAGCGGGATGGGGGTCTACAATGAGCAGTTCTTC. Residues: CPTRRTSGMGVYNEQFF.

Details on this clonotype: A much larger clone is a single base away; this may be a read error. This rearrangement joins TRBV20-1 to TRBJ2-7, with a tentative D call TRBD2 (7 bases). This CDR3 spans 15 amino acids. Looked up from germline, CDR1 is DFQATT and CDR2 is SNEGSKA (reference sequence). The CDR3 loop reads CCASVQGGGPYEQYF. The CDR3, as DNA: TGCTGTGCTAGCGTCCAAGGGGGAGGGCCCTACGAGCAGTACTTC.

There are many counts of this clonotype. Written as DNA, the CDR3 is TGTGCCAGCAGTCCCCCGGGAGAGCAGTACTTC. Protein sequence: CASSPPGEQYF. The V gene is TRBV6-6, the J gene TRBJ2-7, with a tentative D call TRBD2 (5 bases). V was pared by 5 bases and J by 7 bases, with 9 bases between. The germline V gene has CDR1 MNHNY and CDR2 SVGAGI (reference sequence). The CDR3 runs 11 residues.

The CDR3 protein is CASSSTDPGETQYF. The CDR3 DNA reads TGTGCCAGCAGTTCCACGGATCCCGGGGAGACCCAGTACTTC. This chain links TRBV12-3 or TRBV12-4 with TRBJ2-7; the D is unclear. The J call is uncertain, as TRBJ2-5 better fits the DNA end. The length of the CDR3 is 14 residues.

The chain employs TRBV29-1 and TRBJ2-3; no definite D call. Trimming shortened V by 4 bases and J by 6 bases, and 8 bases separated the two germline ends. Germline values: CDR1 SQVTM, CDR2 ANQGSEA. The CDR3 totals 11 residues. CDR3 region: CSVAPRDTQYF. In DNA form, the CDR3 reads TGCAGCGTTGCCCCCCGCGATACGCAGTATTTT.

This clonotype has just a few counts. This sequence joins TRBV7-2 and TRBJ1-4; 8 nucleotides agree with TRBD1. Trimming cost V 5 bases and J 5 bases; bases outside gene matches: 7. This CDR3 region has 15 residues. Germline CDR1 is SGHTA and CDR2 is FQGNSA. In DNA, the CDR3 is TGTGCCAGCAGCACCCGGACAGGGAACAATGAAAAACTGTTTTTT. It translates to CASSTRTGNNEKLFF.

A word on this clonotype: One junction end does not reproduce the germline sequence, and a read error may be involved. The chain combines TRBV6-6 with TRBJ1-1, with D uncertain. Germline CDR1 reads MNHNY; CDR2 reads SVGAGI (reference sequence). This CDR3 spans 14 amino acids. DNA for the CDR3: TGTGCCAGCAGTCCGCCGGGTTTGAACACTGAATCTTTCTTT. Residues: CASSPPGLNTESFF.

This clonotype occurred many times. The chain carries TRBV18 and TRBJ2-3, with D possibly TRBD2 on 7 matching bases. Germline V gene lookup returns CDR1 KGHSH and CDR2 LQKENI. Trimming pared 3 bases from V and 6 bases from J, leaving 16 bases between. The CDR3 is 15 residues long. The CDR3 DNA is TGTGCCAGCTCACCGACCTGGGGGGGGCCCGATACGCAGTATTTT. This encodes CASSPTWGGPDTQYF.

This clonotype appeared a single time. V and J are TRBV20-1 and TRBJ2-7, with D perhaps matching TRBD1 (6 bases). The germline gives CDR1 DFQATT, CDR2 SNEGSKA (reference sequence). This CDR3 region has 14 residues. V lost 2 bases and J lost 1, with 12 bases in between. The CDR3 region is CSARLRQDSYEQYF. CDR3 sequence (DNA): TGCAGTGCTAGACTTAGACAGGATTCCTACGAGCAGTACTTC.

V and J are TRBV13 and TRBJ2-7; no firm D call. CDR1 and CDR2 (germline): PRHDT, FYEKMQ (reference sequence). The CDR3 is made up of 14 amino acids. V was shortened by 2 bases and J by 3 bases, with 11 bases between the two germline ends. CDR3 DNA sequence: TGTGCCAGCAGCTTATCAGAGGTTCTCTACGAGCAGTACTTC. This gives the protein CASSLSEVLYEQYF.

Ten or more counts support this clonotype. The chain is built from TRBV11-2 and TRBJ2-3; 7 bases align to TRBD2. V was pared by 3 bases and J by 4 bases, with 4 bases of the junction left unmatched. CDR3 length: 14 residues. From germline, CDR1 is SGHAT and CDR2 FQNNGV. The CDR3 reads CASSFGRVADTQYF. CDR3 DNA: TGTGCCAGCAGCTTTGGGAGGGTGGCAGATACGCAGTATTTT.

This chain links TRBV7-9 with TRBJ2-1; D is ambiguous. The CDR3 totals 14 residues. V dropped 2 bases and J dropped 3 bases, with 8 bases sitting between them. Germline CDR1 reads SEHNR; CDR2 reads FQNEAQ (reference sequence). The CDR3 reads CASSLQVFYNEQFF. CDR3 sequence (DNA): TGTGCCAGCAGCTTACAGGTTTTCTACAATGAGCAGTTCTTC.

This clonotype was counted a single time. This may come from a read error, since a much larger clone is one base off. V is TRBV30 and J is TRBJ2-3; 8 bases are a match to TRBD2. CDR1 is GTSNPN and CDR2 is SVGIG in the germline V gene (reference sequence). J lost 4 bases, V lost 6 bases, and 9 bases had no gene match. This CDR3 contains 14 residues. The CDR3 region has the DNA TGTGCCTGCAGCGGGGGAGCAAAGCCAGATACGCAGTATTTT. Translation: CACSGGAKPDTQYF. Combining the CDR3 with reference TRBV30 and TRBJ2-3 gives the whole variable domain SQTIHQWPATLVQPVGSPLSLECTVEGTSNPNLYWYRQAAGRGLQLLFYSVGIGQISSEVPQNLSASRPQDRQFILSSKKLLLSDSGFYLCACSGGAKPDTQYFGPGTRLTVL.

The chain couples TRBV6-6 to TRBJ2-4; D is possibly TRBD2 (7 bases). CDR1 and CDR2 (germline): MNHNY, SVGAGI (reference sequence). This CDR3 contains 17 residues. Trimming cost V 5 bases and J 3 bases, with 20 bases left between them. CDR3 coding DNA: TGTGCCAGCAGTAAGACGCCTGGGGGCGGGGGCAAAAACATTCAGTACTTC. This sequence encodes CASSKTPGGGGKNIQYF.

In this sample, this clonotype turned up many times. The rearrangement uses TRBV10-3 and TRBJ2-5; tentative D call: TRBD1 (6 bases). V was trimmed by 4 bases and J by 3 bases, leaving 12 bases between them. From germline, CDR1 is ENHRY and CDR2 SYGVKD. The CDR3 contains 14 residues. CDR3 nucleotides: TGTGCCATCAGTGGATTGACAGGAGAAGAGACCCAGTACTTC. It is translated as CAISGLTGEETQYF.